This TCR beta chain was sequenced in a study of PD-1 blockade in mismatch repair-deficient tumors. At the level of the study: Patients had eleven to twelve mismatch repair-deficient cancer types, all previously treated and progressing.

With respect to this clone: Antigen specificity is unknown.

Every patient had mismatch repair deficiency by PCR or immunohistochemistry. A few pembrolizumab responders had their TCRs sequenced. This CDR3 spans 13 amino acids. The V gene lost 5 bases and the J gene lost 6 bases, with 13 bases spanning the gap. The germline V gene has CDR1 SEHNR and CDR2 FQNEAQ (reference sequence). Clones were read by immunoSEQ multiplex PCR, and TCRdb kept only the in-frame ones, dropping some. The table has about 120,000 clones, 85% to 90% seen once. Study-level results: Tumor-resident clones, often absent from pretreatment blood, expanded after pembrolizumab and then contracted.

The receptor's source is an adult with mismatch repair-deficient cancer. The chain links TRBV7-9 to TRBJ2-5; D perhaps matches TRBD2 (5 bases). The sequences come from peripheral blood, collected about 17 months after starting pembrolizumab. The CDR3 sequence: CASSREAGKTQYF. For the CDR3, the DNA is TGTGCCAGCAGCCGAGAGGCGGGTAAGACCCAGTACTTC.